Shown below are 5 T cell receptor beta chains from a single sample sequenced in a study of identifying expanded T cells in peripheral blood. The assay was immunoSEQ multiplex PCR, and TCRdb's table has in-frame clones only and misses some. The profile covers 120,000 or so clones, with 84% appearing a single time and over 3% taken by the ten largest. Sequenced input: blood. The receptors were sampled from a person between 18 and 75 years old in good health.

This chain joins TRBV2 and TRBJ1-1; D gene ambiguous. The germline V gene encodes CDR1 SNHLY and CDR2 FYNNEI. The CDR3 spans 13 residues. Trimming took 11 bases from V and 0 from J, leaving 13 bases between them. CDR3 DNA sequence: TGTGCCTCCCAGTTACAGATGAACACTGAAGCTTTCTTT. Translation: CASQLQMNTEAFF.

This clone has just one count. The rearrangement links TRBV19 to TRBJ1-6; the D is unclear. The CDR3 is 14 amino acids. V lost 6 bases to trimming and J lost 0 bases, with 6 bases between them. CDR1 LNHDA and CDR2 SQIVND come from the germline V gene (reference sequence). The CDR3 protein is CASRISSYNSPLHF. The CDR3 coding sequence is TGTGCCAGTAGGATAAGCTCCTATAATTCACCCCTCCACTTT. The complete variable domain, with remaining parts taken from reference TRBV19 and TRBJ1-6, reads DGGITQSPKYLFRKEGQNVTLSCEQNLNHDAMYWYRQDPGQGLRLIYYSQIVNDFQKGDIAEGYSVSREKKESFPLTVTSAQKNPTAFYLCASRISSYNSPLHFGNGTRLTVT.

V usage is TRBV2 and J usage is TRBJ2-7; D is possibly TRBD1 or TRBD2 (5 bases each). This CDR3 has 13 residues. Looked up from germline, CDR1 is SNHLY and CDR2 is FYNNEI. Trimming shortened V by 5 bases and J by 3 bases, and 11 bases separated the two germline ends. The CDR3 DNA follows: TGTGCCAGCAGTTCGGGACCCTACTACGAGCAGTACTTC. This translates into CASSSGPYYEQYF.

The rearrangement uses TRBV11-1 and TRBJ2-1; D remains ambiguous. The CDR3 runs 12 residues. The germline gives CDR1 SGHAT, CDR2 FQDESV (reference sequence). V dropped 2 bases and J dropped 8 bases, with 7 bases sitting between them. CDR3 residues: CASSLNRDEQFF. The CDR3 nucleotides read TGTGCCAGCAGCTTAAATCGGGATGAGCAGTTCTTC.

The chain is built from TRBV27 and TRBJ1-5; D not resolved. Germline V lookup: CDR1 MNHEY, CDR2 SMNVEV (reference sequence). CDR3 length equals 13 residues. The germline V and J ends were trimmed by 7 bases and 7 bases, with 14 bases remaining between them. CDR3 bases: TGTGCCAGCAACTCCGGACCGTGGCAGCCCCAGCATTTT. Its protein is CASNSGPWQPQHF.